The rows below give T cell receptor beta chains drawn from one sample of a study of regulatory T cells in long-lasting Graves disease. TCRdb re-called the multiplex PCR reads through MiXCR, storing one row per CDR3 protein. The sample lists some 500,000 distinct CDR3 sequences, about 15% occurring once. These data are also associated with another study on T cells in Graves' hyperthyroidism and ophthalmopathy.

The specimen was peripheral blood mononuclear cells (PBMCs), collected at new diagnosis, from a patient treated with antithyroid drugs. Receptors originate from a middle-aged woman with Graves disease. Each CDR3 is given with its conserved first and last residue. The D gene is left open where the match is weak. Clone size appears in some rows only: once, few, many, or a class for an expanded clone.

-	TRBV7-9	TRBJ1-6	many	TGTGCCAGCAGCGATCTGACAGGAGACAGCTCCTATAATTCACCCCTCCACTTT	CASSDLTGDSSYNSPLHF
TRBD1	TRBV7-2	TRBJ1-2	many	TGTGCCAGCAGCTTCAGACAGGGGAGAGGCTACACCTTC	CASSFRQGRGYTF
TRBD1	TRBV12-3/TRBV12-4	TRBJ2-2	-	TGTGCCAGCAGCCCAGGGGGCGCGACCGGGGAGCTGTTTTTT	CASSPGGATGELFF
TRBD2	TRBV28	TRBJ2-3	many	TGTGCCAGCCCCTCGTCCCAACTAGCGGGTTTGTTAGATACGCAGTATTTT	CASPSSQLAGLLDTQYF
-	TRBV2	TRBJ2-1	many	TGTGCCAGTGCCGAAGGAACAGGCAATGAGCAGTTCTTC	CASAEGTGNEQFF
-	TRBV7-6	TRBJ2-7	-	TGTGCCAGCAGCACCCACGAAGTAGCTGGCGAGCAGTACTTC	CASSTHEVAGEQYF
-	TRBV5-1	TRBJ2-2	-	TGCGCCAGCAGCTTGGCCCCTAGGGAGGAGCTGTTTTTT	CASSLAPREELFF
-	TRBV11-2	TRBJ2-5	many	TGTGCCAGCAGCTTAAATCAGGGGCAGGAGACCCAGTACTTC	CASSLNQGQETQYF
-	TRBV6-1	TRBJ1-1	many	TGTGCCAGCTCAGGGATGATGATGGCGAACACTGAAGCTTTCTTT	CASSGMMMANTEAFF
-	TRBV5-1	TRBJ1-1	many	TGCGCCAGCAGCGGGGGACACCAGAACACTGAAGCTTTCTTT	CASSGGHQNTEAFF
-	TRBV6-1	TRBJ1-1	many	TGTGCCAGCAGGGGGGAGTCCCTGAACACTGAAGCTTTCTTT	CASRGESLNTEAFF
-	TRBV20-1	TRBJ2-7	-	TGCAGTGCTTACCGGGACACTTCTGGCGAGCAGTACTTC	CSAYRDTSGEQYF
-	TRBV5-1	TRBJ2-4	many	TGCGCCAGCAGCTCTGACAGGACCAAAAACATTCAGTACTTC	CASSSDRTKNIQYF
-	TRBV12-3/TRBV12-4	TRBJ2-7	many	TGTGCCAGCAGTTTCGATTCGTCGGGTGAGCAGTACTTC	CASSFDSSGEQYF
-	TRBV27	TRBJ2-3	many	TGTGCCAGCAGTTTATTACAGATCACAGATACGCAGTATTTT	CASSLLQITDTQYF
-	TRBV6-2/TRBV6-3	TRBJ1-4	many	TGTGCCAGCAGTTCTACGGTGAGAGAACTGTTTTTT	CASSSTVRELFF
TRBD2	TRBV27	TRBJ2-5	-	TGTGCCAGCAGTTTTAGCGGGAGCGGGGAGACCCAGTACTTC	CASSFSGSGETQYF
-	TRBV20-1	TRBJ2-1	-	TGCAGTACTAACAGGTACAATGAGCAGTTCTTC	CSTNRYNEQFF
-	TRBV7-2	TRBJ1-3	few	TGTGCCAGCAGCTTAGCGGGGAGAACCTTAAGCTCTGGAAACACCATATATTTT	CASSLAGRTLSSGNTIYF
-	TRBV12-3/TRBV12-4	TRBJ2-4	few	TGTGCCACCTCTTTGGGGGGAGGCAAAAACATTCAGTACTTC	CATSLGGGKNIQYF
-	TRBV12-3/TRBV12-4	TRBJ1-5	few	TGTGCCAGCAGTCGACATATTTTACAGCCCCAGCATTTT	CASSRHILQPQHF
-	TRBV11-2	TRBJ1-5	few	TGTGCCAGCAGCCCTTTCGGGAGCAATCAGCCCCAGCATTTT	CASSPFGSNQPQHF
-	TRBV7-9	TRBJ1-2	-	TGTGCCAGCAGCTTAGCGCCGGGGGTAGGCTACACCTTC	CASSLAPGVGYTF
TRBD1	TRBV7-3	TRBJ1-5	-	TGTGCCAGCAGTCATGACAGGGCTGGAAATCAGCCCCAGCATTTT	CASSHDRAGNQPQHF
-	TRBV11-1	TRBJ2-6	many	TGTGCCAGCAGCTTAGCACCCCCGAGGCAGGACTCTGGGGCCAACGTCCTGACTTTC	CASSLAPPRQDSGANVLTF
-	TRBV5-1	TRBJ2-7	many	TGCGCCAGCAGCCCGCACGCAGGGCAGGAAGTCTACGAGCAGTACTTC	CASSPHAGQEVYEQYF
-	TRBV2	TRBJ1-5	many	TGTGCCAGCAGTGAGTTCCGACAAAATAGCAATCAGCCCCAGCATTTT	CASSEFRQNSNQPQHF
-	TRBV27	TRBJ1-5	many	TGTGCCAGCGCTGATCCAGGCGGTCAGCCCCAGCATTTT	CASADPGGQPQHF
TRBD2	TRBV5-1	TRBJ2-1	few	TGCGCCAGCAGCTTGGGACTAGCGGGGGGGCCGGATGAGCAGTTCTTC	CASSLGLAGGPDEQFF
-	TRBV2	TRBJ1-4	-	TGTGCCATCTCTGGGGCCCAGGGAGGGTATGAAAAACTGTTTTTT	CAISGAQGGYEKLFF
-	TRBV20-1	TRBJ2-2	-	TGCAGTGCTACTACAGGGATTAGAGTCGGCACCGGGGAGCTGTTTTTT	CSATTGIRVGTGELFF
TRBD1	TRBV11-1	TRBJ2-7	-	TGTGCCAGCAGTCCAACAGGGGGCGTGAGCTCCTACGAGCAGTACTTC	CASSPTGGVSSYEQYF
-	TRBV3-1	TRBJ1-1	-	TGTGCCAGCAGCCTTCACGCTGAAGCTTTCTTT	CASSLHAEAFF
-	TRBV3-1	TRBJ1-6	many	TGTGCCAGCAGCCAAGTAGGGGGGAATTCACCCCTCCACTTT	CASSQVGGNSPLHF
-	TRBV4-1	TRBJ1-2	many	TGCGCCAGCAGCCAAGAAGGCCTTTCCCCCTATGGCTACACCTTC	CASSQEGLSPYGYTF
-	TRBV3-1	TRBJ1-6	many	TGTGCCAGCAGCCAAGATGTGGCTTCACCCCTCCACTTT	CASSQDVASPLHF